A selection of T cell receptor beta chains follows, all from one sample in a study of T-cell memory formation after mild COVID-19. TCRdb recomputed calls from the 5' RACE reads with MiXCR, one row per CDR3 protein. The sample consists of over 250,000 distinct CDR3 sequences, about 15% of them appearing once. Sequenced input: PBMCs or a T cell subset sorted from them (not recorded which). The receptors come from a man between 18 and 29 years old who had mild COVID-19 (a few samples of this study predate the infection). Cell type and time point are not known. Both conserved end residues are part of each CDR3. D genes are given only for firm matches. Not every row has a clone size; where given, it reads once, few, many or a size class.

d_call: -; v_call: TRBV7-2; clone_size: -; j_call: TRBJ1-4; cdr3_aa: CASSSRGLSEKLFF; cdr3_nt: TGTGCCAGCAGCTCCCGAGGTCTTAGCGAAAAACTGTTTTTT
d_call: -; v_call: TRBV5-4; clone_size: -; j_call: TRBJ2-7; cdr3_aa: CASSLEGQTYEQYF; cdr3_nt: TGTGCCAGCAGCTTGGAAGGACAGACGTACGAGCAGTACTTC
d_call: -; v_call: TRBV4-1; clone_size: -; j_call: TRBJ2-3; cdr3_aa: CASSQDRATDTQYF; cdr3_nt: TGCGCCAGCAGCCAAGACCGGGCCACAGATACGCAGTATTTT
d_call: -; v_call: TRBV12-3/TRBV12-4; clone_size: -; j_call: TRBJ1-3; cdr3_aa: CASRGSGNTIYF; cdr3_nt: TGTGCCAGCAGGGGCTCTGGAAACACCATATATTTT
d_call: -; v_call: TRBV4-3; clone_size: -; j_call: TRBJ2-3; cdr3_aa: CASSPSLRVDTQYF; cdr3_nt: TGCGCCAGCAGCCCTAGCCTTAGGGTAGATACGCAGTATTTT
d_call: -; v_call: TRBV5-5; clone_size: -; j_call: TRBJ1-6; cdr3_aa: CASSFFLSYNSPLHF; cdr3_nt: TGTGCCAGCAGCTTTTTCTTGTCCTATAATTCACCCCTCCACTTT
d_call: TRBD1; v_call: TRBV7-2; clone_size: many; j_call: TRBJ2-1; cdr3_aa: CASSPNRDSTNEQFF; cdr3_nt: TGTGCCAGCAGCCCCAACCGGGACAGCACCAATGAGCAGTTCTTC
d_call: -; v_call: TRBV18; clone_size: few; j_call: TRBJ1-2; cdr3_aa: CASSPAEFNYGYTF; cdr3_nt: TGTGCCAGCTCACCAGCAGAGTTTAACTATGGCTACACCTTC
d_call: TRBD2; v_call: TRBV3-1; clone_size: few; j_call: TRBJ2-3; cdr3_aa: CASSWGTSQDTQYF; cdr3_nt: TGTGCCAGCAGTTGGGGGACTAGCCAGGATACGCAGTATTTT
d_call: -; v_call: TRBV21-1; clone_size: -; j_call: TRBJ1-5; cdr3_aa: CASSKKGGRNQPQHF; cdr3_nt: TGTGCCAGCAGCAAAAAGGGGGGGCGCAATCAGCCCCAGCATTTT
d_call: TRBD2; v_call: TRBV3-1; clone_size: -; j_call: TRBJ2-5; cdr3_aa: CASSVLAGGHNQETQYF; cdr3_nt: TGTGCCAGCTCGGTGCTAGCGGGGGGACACAACCAAGAGACCCAGTACTTC
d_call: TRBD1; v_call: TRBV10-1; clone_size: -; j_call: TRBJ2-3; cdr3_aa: CASQDRVTDTQYF; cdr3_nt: TGCGCCAGCCAAGACAGGGTCACAGATACGCAGTATTTT
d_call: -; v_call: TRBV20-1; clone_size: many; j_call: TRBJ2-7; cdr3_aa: CSATPQGAYEQYF; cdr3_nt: TGCAGTGCTACACCCCAGGGAGCCTACGAGCAGTACTTC
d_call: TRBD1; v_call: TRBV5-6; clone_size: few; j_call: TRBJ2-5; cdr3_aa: CASSYWDRSKETQYF; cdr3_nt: TGTGCCAGCAGCTACTGGGACAGGAGTAAAGAGACCCAGTACTTC
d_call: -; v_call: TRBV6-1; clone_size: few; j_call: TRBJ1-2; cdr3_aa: CASSHNPGDTNGYTF; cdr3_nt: TGTGCCAGCAGCCATAACCCCGGGGATACGAATGGCTACACCTTC
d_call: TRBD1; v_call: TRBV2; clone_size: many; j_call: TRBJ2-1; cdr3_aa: CASAKQGAVSGEQFF; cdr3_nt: TGTGCCAGCGCAAAACAGGGGGCCGTTTCTGGGGAGCAGTTCTTC
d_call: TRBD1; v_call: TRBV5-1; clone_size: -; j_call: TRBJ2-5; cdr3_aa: CASSPQTGKQETQYF; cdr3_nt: TGCGCCAGCAGCCCCCAGACAGGGAAACAAGAGACCCAGTACTTC
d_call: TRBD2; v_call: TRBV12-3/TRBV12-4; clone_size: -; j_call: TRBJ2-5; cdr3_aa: CASSPLAGGTRDTQYF; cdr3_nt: TGTGCCAGCAGTCCGCTAGCGGGGGGGACAAGAGACACCCAGTACTTC
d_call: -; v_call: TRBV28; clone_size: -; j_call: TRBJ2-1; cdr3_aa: CASTRTGVYNEQFF; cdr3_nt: TGTGCCAGCACCAGGACCGGGGTCTACAATGAGCAGTTCTTC
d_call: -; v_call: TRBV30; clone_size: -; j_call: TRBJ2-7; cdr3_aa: CAWSIGPYEQYF; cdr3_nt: TGTGCCTGGAGTATTGGGCCCTACGAGCAGTACTTC
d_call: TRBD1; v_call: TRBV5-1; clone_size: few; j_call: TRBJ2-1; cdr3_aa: CASSLRQGHNEQFF; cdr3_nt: TGCGCCAGCAGCCTGCGACAGGGGCACAATGAGCAGTTCTTC
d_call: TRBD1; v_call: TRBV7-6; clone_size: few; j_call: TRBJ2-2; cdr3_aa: CASSVDRGDTGELFF; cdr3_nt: TGTGCCAGCAGCGTGGACAGGGGGGACACCGGGGAGCTGTTTTTT